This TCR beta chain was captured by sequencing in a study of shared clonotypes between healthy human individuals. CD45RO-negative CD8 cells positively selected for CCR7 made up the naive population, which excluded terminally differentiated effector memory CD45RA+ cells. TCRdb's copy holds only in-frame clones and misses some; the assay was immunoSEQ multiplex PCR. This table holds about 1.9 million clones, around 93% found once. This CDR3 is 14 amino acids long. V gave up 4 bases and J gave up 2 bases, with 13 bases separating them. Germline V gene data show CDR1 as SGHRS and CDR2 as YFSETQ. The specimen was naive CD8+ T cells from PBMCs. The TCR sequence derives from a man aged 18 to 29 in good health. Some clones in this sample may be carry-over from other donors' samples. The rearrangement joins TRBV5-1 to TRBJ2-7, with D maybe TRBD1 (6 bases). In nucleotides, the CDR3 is TGCGCCAGCAGCCCCGATAGGACAGCCTACGAGCAGTACTTC. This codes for CASSPDRTAYEQYF.